This T cell receptor beta chain is drawn from a study of identical twins. TCRdb passed the 5' RACE reads through MiXCR, listing each CDR3 protein once. There are under 900,000 distinct CDR3 sequences in the sample; about 20% occur only once, and about an eighth lies in the top ten. Per germline, CDR1 SGHRS and CDR2 YFSETQ. The germline V and J ends were trimmed by 0 bases and 2 bases, with 12 bases remaining between them. The CDR3 spans 15 residues. The sample was also reused in another study, on T cells expressing NK-cell markers.

Input material: PBMCs. The sequence came from a woman younger than 35 in good health. The rearrangement links TRBV5-1 to TRBJ2-7; D unclear. This chain's CDR3 is CASSLGQPYPYEQYF. The CDR3 region has the DNA TGCGCCAGCAGCTTGGGACAACCTTACCCCTACGAGCAGTACTTC.